Following are 18 T cell receptor beta chains from one sample sequenced in a study of glioma-infiltrating T cells. TCR alpha and beta CDR3 regions were amplified from RNA using iRepertoire nested multiplex PCR. One entry per CDR3 protein results from TCRdb running MiXCR on the multiplex PCR reads. Counted here are a few hundred thousand distinct CDR3 sequences, 41% occurring once; the ten biggest clones make up around 12%. The sample was glioma tissue, nonneoplastic brain tissue, or PBMCs (not recorded which). These TCRs come from a human donor with low-grade glioma or glioblastoma, undergoing nonglioma brain surgery, or in good health (not recorded which).

In this sample, this clonotype turned up many times. The DNA of the CDR3 is TGTGCCAGCAGTCCATGGACTAGCGGGCCCAACACCGGGGAGCTGTTTTTT. Residues: CASSPWTSGPNTGELFF. The chain carries TRBV28 and TRBJ2-2; 11 positions match TRBD2. The CDR3 covers 17 residues. Germline CDR1 reads MDHEN; CDR2 reads SYDVKM. The junction had 7 bases not matched to a gene; V was cut back by 5 bases and J by 2 bases.

As to this clonotype: The junction differs from germline at one of its ends, possibly a read error. This chain uses TRBV7-6 with TRBJ2-1; 7 bases fit TRBD2. There are 14 residues in the CDR3. Per the germline V gene, CDR1 is SGHVS and CDR2 is FNYEAQ. The CDR3 spells CASREGTGGNEQFF. The CDR3 DNA follows: TGTGCTAGCAGAGAAGGGACGGGGGGCAATGAGCAGTTCTTC.

The chain carries TRBV7-2 and TRBJ2-1; no definite D call. V was trimmed by 1 base and J by 4 bases, leaving 8 bases between them. The CDR3 contains 14 residues. The germline V gene has CDR1 SGHTA and CDR2 FQGNSA. The CDR3 loop is CASSLELGYNEQFF. In nucleotides, the CDR3 is TGTGCCAGCAGCTTAGAGCTGGGTTACAATGAGCAGTTCTTC.

V and J are TRBV6-2 or TRBV6-3 and TRBJ1-1; no reliable D call. This CDR3 is built from 13 residues. The V gene lost 6 bases and the J gene lost 5 bases, with 13 bases spanning the gap. CDR1 is MNHEY and CDR2 is SVGEGT in the germline V gene. The DNA of the CDR3 is TGTGCCAGCAGCACCCAGGTTGGAACTGAAGCTTTCTTT. Its protein product is CASSTQVGTEAFF.

In its sample, this clonotype was seen a few times. The CDR3 DNA reads TGTGCCAGCACCTCGACCTACGAGCAGTACTTC. This codes for CASTSTYEQYF. The gene calls are TRBV12-3 or TRBV12-4 and TRBJ2-7; D gene uncertain. Deletions cut 7 bases from V and 2 bases from J, with 6 bases between. The CDR3 contains 11 residues.

This sequence joins TRBV4-1 and TRBJ2-7; the match to TRBD1 covers 9 bases. The V gene end was trimmed by 6 bases and the J gene end by 2 bases; junction bases not matched to a gene: 5. Germline V gene lookup returns CDR1 MGHRA and CDR2 YSYEKL. The CDR3 has 14 residues. Here the CDR3 DNA reads TGCGCCAGCAGGCCCCGGACAGGGGCCTACGAGCAGTACTTC. Amino acid sequence: CASRPRTGAYEQYF.

In this sample, this clonotype turned up a few times. The chain combines TRBV4-1 with TRBJ1-5, with D unclear. The CDR3 has 15 amino acids. CDR1 and CDR2 from the germline V gene are MGHRA and YSYEKL. Trimming took 0 bases from V and 3 from J, leaving 9 bases between them. The CDR3 DNA is TGCGCCAGCAGCCAAGATCCACACTACAATCAGCCCCAGCATTTT. Its protein product is CASSQDPHYNQPQHF.

This rearrangement joins TRBV4-1 to TRBJ1-2; 8 bases are a match to TRBD1. Germline CDR1 MGHRA, CDR2 YSYEKL. The CDR3 runs 15 residues. V was clipped by 4 bases and J by 0 bases; unmatched bases: 4. DNA for the CDR3: TGCGCCAGCAGCCTGGGACAGGATCCTAACTATGGCTACACCTTC. Protein sequence: CASSLGQDPNYGYTF.

The V and J genes are TRBV4-1 and TRBJ2-7; TRBD2 aligns across 7 bases. CDR3 length: 15 amino acids. The V segment lost 0 bases and the J segment 2 bases; nucleotides outside the gene matches: 4. Germline V gene lookup returns CDR1 MGHRA and CDR2 YSYEKL. The CDR3 loop is CASSQDPAGTYEQYF. The CDR3 region has the DNA TGCGCCAGCAGCCAAGATCCAGCGGGGACCTACGAGCAGTACTTC.

In DNA, the CDR3 is TGCGCCAGCAGCCTGGGGGCTAGCGGGAGGGACAGTGAGCAGTTCTTC. It yields the protein CASSLGASGRDSEQFF. The chain joins TRBV4-3 to TRBJ2-1, with 12 bases that match TRBD2. Trimming at V came to 4 bases and at J to 9 bases, leaving 10 bases not matched to a gene. The germline CDR1 and CDR2 sequences are LGHNA and YSLEER. The CDR3 sequence is 16 residues long.

Only a few counts were recorded for this clonotype. The chain joins TRBV2 to TRBJ2-1; the D is unclear. Trimming shortened V by 7 bases and J by 9 bases, and 19 bases separated the two germline ends. The CDR3 spans 14 residues. In germline, CDR1 is SNHLY, CDR2 FYNNEI. In DNA form, the CDR3 reads TGTGCCAGCATAGAGCGAATAAGAGGCTCTGAGCAGTTCTTC. Translation: CASIERIRGSEQFF.

The J gene is TRBJ1-5, the V gene TRBV24-1; D might be TRBD1 (6 bases). Germline CDR1 reads KGHDR; CDR2 reads SFDVKD. Trimming pared 4 bases from V and 2 bases from J, leaving 14 bases between. The CDR3 runs to 16 residues. CDR3 sequence: CATSEPTGPGNQPQHF. The CDR3, as DNA: TGTGCCACCAGTGAGCCGACAGGTCCTGGCAATCAGCCCCAGCATTTT.

This clonotype was detected many times. The V call is TRBV20-1, the J call TRBJ2-3; 10 bases fit TRBD2. In germline, CDR1 is DFQATT, CDR2 SNEGSKA (reference sequence). There are 14 residues in the CDR3. V dropped 1 base and J dropped 6; count of bases not matched to a gene: 4. The DNA for the CDR3 is TGCAGTGCTAGAGTCGCAGCGGGAGGGGATACGCAGTATTTT. It specifies CSARVAAGGDTQYF.

A note on this clonotype: With a much larger clone just one base away, this may be a read error. This chain connects TRBV6-4 to TRBJ2-3; TRBD2 agrees at 8 bases. Germline V gene lookup returns CDR1 MRHNA and CDR2 SNTAGT. There are 15 residues in the CDR3. For the CDR3, the DNA is TGTGCCAGCAGTAGGACAAGCGGGAGTACAGATAGGCAGTATTTT. Its translation: CASSRTSGSTDRQYF.

The chain uses TRBV18 and TRBJ2-2, with D hard to call. The V end was cut by 1 base, the J end by 1 base, with 7 bases between. Germline CDR1 reads KGHSH; CDR2 reads LQKENI. The CDR3 runs 15 residues. CDR3 in amino acids: CASSPRRQNTGELFF. DNA for the CDR3: TGTGCCAGCTCACCACGGAGACAGAACACCGGGGAGCTGTTTTTT.

This clonotype was counted between two and nine times. The CDR3: CASSVVADTYNEQFF. The CDR3 DNA reads TGTGCCAGCAGCGTAGTGGCGGATACCTACAATGAGCAGTTCTTC. The chain employs TRBV9 and TRBJ2-1, with D unclear. CDR3 length equals 15 residues. Germline CDR1 SGDLS, CDR2 YYNGEE. Trimming pared 0 bases from V and 2 bases from J, leaving 9 bases between.

This clonotype occurred many times. The chain employs TRBV6-2 or TRBV6-3 and TRBJ1-1; no firm D call. Trimming pared 8 bases from V and 1 base from J, leaving 14 bases between. CDR3 length: 14 amino acids. The germline V gene encodes CDR1 MNHEY and CDR2 SVGEGT. CDR3 residues: CASGARAGNTEAFF. The CDR3 nucleotides are TGTGCCAGCGGCGCTAGAGCGGGGAACACTGAAGCTTTCTTT.

The chain is built from TRBV5-1 and TRBJ1-1; 7 bases are shared with TRBD1. V lost 3 bases and J lost 5; bases outside the gene matches: 7. In germline, CDR1 is SGHRS, CDR2 YFSETQ. The CDR3 is made up of 14 amino acids. This chain's CDR3 is CASSWTTGDTEAFF. CDR3 DNA sequence: TGCGCCAGCAGCTGGACCACAGGGGATACTGAAGCTTTCTTT. Using reference TRBV5-1 and TRBJ1-1 for the parts outside the CDR3, the full variable domain is KAGVTQTPRYLIKTRGQQVTLSCSPISGHRSVSWYQQTPGQGLQFLFEYFSETQRNKGNFPGRFSGRQFSNSRSEMNVSTLELGDSALYLCASSWTTGDTEAFFGQGTRLTVV.